This passage covers 9 T cell receptor beta chains from one sample sequenced in a study of T cell responses to AZD1222 COVID-19 vaccine. Assay: immunoSEQ multiplex PCR; the TCRdb copy retains only in-frame clones and omits some. The sample includes 100,000 to 120,000 clones, approximately 88% of them seen just once. This material consisted of peripheral blood, taken 28 days after the second AZD1222 dose. These receptors all come from an adult who received the AZD1222 COVID-19 vaccine.

This chain connects TRBV27 to TRBJ1-5, with D perhaps TRBD1 (6 bases). The germline gives CDR1 MNHEY, CDR2 SMNVEV (reference sequence). V shed 5 bases and J shed 9 bases, with 17 bases lying between them. The CDR3 spans 14 residues. The CDR3 bases are TGTGCCAGCAGTCCCGGACAGAACCCTTGGCCCCAGCATTTT. Amino acids: CASSPGQNPWPQHF.

The chain links TRBV15 to TRBJ1-1, with D unclear. Trimming removed 0 bases at V and 6 bases at J, with 11 bases between. Germline assignment: CDR1 LNHNV and CDR2 YYDKDF (reference sequence). The CDR3 extends over 14 amino acids. The CDR3, as DNA: TGTGCCACCAGCAGAGATCTAGCTTCCCCTGAAGCTTTCTTT. This sequence encodes CATSRDLASPEAFF.

The chain combines TRBV28 with TRBJ1-6; 10 bases line up with TRBD1. The CDR3 is 18 amino acids. V dropped 5 bases and J dropped 0; count of bases not matched to a gene: 7. Germline CDR1 reads MDHEN; CDR2 reads SYDVKM. The CDR3 DNA reads TGTGCCAGCAGTACGAGGACAGGGGGACGCTCCTATAATTCACCCCTCCACTTT. Its translation: CASSTRTGGRSYNSPLHF.

The CDR3 DNA follows: TGTGCCAGTAATGGCCGAACGAACACCGGGGAGCTGTTTTTT. This sequence encodes CASNGRTNTGELFF. The V call is TRBV19, the J call TRBJ2-2; unclear D gene. The CDR3 spans 14 residues. V lost 7 bases and J lost 0, with 9 bases in between. CDR1 is LNHDA, CDR2 SQIVND, per germline (reference sequence).

CDR3 region: CASSSDREKLFF. The CDR3 DNA reads as TGTGCCAGCAGCTCCGACCGGGAAAAACTGTTTTTT. The chain is built from TRBV6-5 and TRBJ1-4; D is unresolved. The germline V gene has CDR1 MNHEY and CDR2 SVGAGI. This CDR3 contains 12 residues. V was pared by 6 bases and J by 8 bases, with 10 bases between.

This clone was counted between two and nine times. The chain is built from TRBV9 and TRBJ1-5; TRBD1 is a possible D gene (5 bases). CDR3 length: 15 amino acids. Germline V gene lookup returns CDR1 SGDLS and CDR2 YYNGEE. Trimming took 0 bases from V and 7 from J, leaving 14 bases between them. DNA of the CDR3: TGTGCCAGCAGCGTAGGGGATGGGGGTTGGCAGCCCCAGCATTTT. Translating gives CASSVGDGGWQPQHF.

The chain couples TRBV3-1 (or the pseudogene TRBV3-2) to TRBJ2-1; 9 bases match TRBD2. From germline, CDR1 is LGHDT and CDR2 YNNKEL (reference sequence). The V segment lost 2 bases and the J segment 7 bases; nucleotides outside the gene matches: 9. This CDR3 comprises 16 residues. CDR3 residues: CASSQFAGGLGNEQFF. Written as DNA, the CDR3 is TGTGCCAGCAGCCAATTTGCGGGGGGGCTTGGAAATGAGCAGTTCTTC.

The chain joins TRBV7-2 to TRBJ2-3, with 8 nucleotides matching TRBD1. Per germline, CDR1 SGHTA and CDR2 FQGNSA. The CDR3 has 15 residues. Trimming at V came to 4 bases and at J to 2 bases, leaving 5 bases not matched to a gene. CDR3 residues: CASSSRDRLTDTQYF. In DNA, the CDR3 is TGTGCCAGCAGCTCCCGGGACAGGCTCACAGATACGCAGTATTTT.

The chain joins TRBV27 to TRBJ2-6; D gene ambiguous. This CDR3 contains 14 residues. Germline CDR1 is MNHEY and CDR2 is SMNVEV (reference sequence). Trimming took 11 bases from V and 2 from J, leaving 13 bases between them. CDR3 in amino acids: CASNVPTGANVLTF. The CDR3 nucleotides are TGTGCCTCCAACGTCCCTACTGGGGCCAACGTCCTGACTTTC.